This TCR beta chain came from a study of T cell repertoires in cytomegalovirus infection. At the level of the study: CMV epitopes in the study were HLA-C-restricted (recently identified) and HLA-B-restricted (well studied). Shared public TCR beta signatures pointed to both CMV infection and a matching HLA type. Study-level results: Within the response measured ex vivo, HLA-C-restricted CMV-specific TCR beta clonotypes were dominant.

TCRdb analysed the reads with MiXCR anew, one entry per CDR3 protein. The table records hundreds of thousands of distinct CDR3 sequences, 25% to 35% of them present only once. Notes on this clonotype: Its target is not known. Mismatch with germline at one junction end may stem from a read error.

The CDR3 covers 14 residues. In germline, CDR1 is DFQATT, CDR2 SNEGSKA (reference sequence). This specimen was cultured PBMCs, taken from culture after CMV antigen stimulation. The chain links TRBV20-1 to TRBJ2-1; 10 bases are a match to TRBD2. This receptor was identified in a human donor in good health (CMV status not recorded). Some clones in this sample may be carry-over from other donors' samples. The DNA of the CDR3 is TGCAGTGCTAGGACTAGCGGGTGGGGCAATGAGCAGTTATTC. Translating gives CSARTSGWGNEQLF.